This entry is about one T cell receptor (beta chain). Per the original methods: It was from reference gene primer amplification that nucleated cell counts were estimated. Measured with immunoSEQ multiplex PCR; TCRdb has only the in-frame clones, and not every one. The DNA was the basis for D and trimming; V, J and clone size are from that table. The repertoire holds 120,000 or so clones, with less than 85% as singletons. These data belong to a study of blood T cell repertoires in COVID-19. Study in general: Sites in the United States, Italy and Spain provided acute and convalescent COVID-19 samples. The cDNA or gDNA used as material had been derived from T cells, B-cell-depleted T cells, or PBMCs.

V lost 4 bases, J lost 8 bases, and 15 bases lay in between. Germline values: CDR1 SGHRS, CDR2 YFSETQ. This CDR3 has 14 amino acids. Input material: peripheral blood. V usage is TRBV5-1 and J usage is TRBJ1-4; TRBD1 is a possible D gene (5 bases). This clonotype was sampled from a middle-aged man with acute or convalescent COVID-19. CDR3 residues: CASSPQSGGEKLFF. In DNA, the CDR3 is TGCGCCAGCAGCCCGCAATCTGGGGGGGAAAAACTGTTTTTT.